A selection of T cell receptor beta chains follows, all from one sample in a study of TIL therapy for anti-PD-1-resistant metastatic lung cancer. Clones were read by immunoSEQ multiplex PCR, and TCRdb kept only the in-frame ones, dropping some. The profile shows about 43,000 clones, 79% of them singletons. The starting material was blood, obtained at baseline. Receptors originate from a man aged 70 or older with non-small cell lung cancer. Each CDR3 is given with its conserved first and last residue. Fields, in order: J gene, V gene, CDR3 protein.

j_call: TRBJ2-7
v_call: TRBV28
cdr3_aa: CASSHTGTSGASYEQYF

j_call: TRBJ1-2
v_call: TRBV7-8
cdr3_aa: CASSHTLGDGYTF

j_call: TRBJ2-2
v_call: TRBV10-2
cdr3_aa: CATTLGQGAFRSGELFF

j_call: TRBJ1-6
v_call: TRBV14
cdr3_aa: CASSRGGGNSPLHF

j_call: TRBJ2-4
v_call: TRBV30
cdr3_aa: CAWSAGTGPKNIQYF

j_call: TRBJ1-4
v_call: TRBV5-1
cdr3_aa: CASSLGRTGNEKLFF

j_call: TRBJ2-7
v_call: TRBV27
cdr3_aa: CASSRGTGLYEQYF

j_call: TRBJ2-7
v_call: TRBV30
cdr3_aa: CAWSRGANYEQYF

j_call: TRBJ2-7
v_call: TRBV18
cdr3_aa: CASSPPGRYEQYF

j_call: TRBJ1-4
v_call: TRBV11-2
cdr3_aa: CASSFGQDDEKLFF

j_call: TRBJ2-6
v_call: TRBV4-1
cdr3_aa: CASSNLGLSGANVLTF

j_call: TRBJ1-2
v_call: TRBV10-3
cdr3_aa: CAISVQEYGYTF

j_call: TRBJ1-5
v_call: TRBV28
cdr3_aa: CASSLWGQGNYQPQHF

j_call: TRBJ1-1
v_call: TRBV6-1
cdr3_aa: CASSVGAAGPNTEAFF

j_call: TRBJ2-5
v_call: TRBV29-1
cdr3_aa: CSGGQQETQYF

j_call: TRBJ1-1
v_call: TRBV6-5
cdr3_aa: CASSYGQGAFF

j_call: TRBJ1-6
v_call: TRBV28
cdr3_aa: CASNREPSPLHF

j_call: NA
v_call: TRBV4-1
cdr3_aa: CASSQDRLAATYEQYF

j_call: TRBJ2-6
v_call: TRBV5-6
cdr3_aa: CASSLVVTGRDFGANVLTF

j_call: TRBJ2-7
v_call: TRBV15
cdr3_aa: CATSQDRGTYEQYF

j_call: TRBJ2-5
v_call: TRBV5-5
cdr3_aa: CASSRSRGSRETQYF

j_call: NA
v_call: TRBV5-4
cdr3_aa: CASSLSAYEQYF

j_call: TRBJ2-1
v_call: TRBV19
cdr3_aa: CASSAVPGTLIDEQFF

j_call: TRBJ2-3
v_call: TRBV6-6
cdr3_aa: CASSSSGTGTDTQYF

j_call: TRBJ1-5
v_call: TRBV11-2
cdr3_aa: CASSLVAGNQPQHF

j_call: TRBJ1-1
v_call: TRBV7-8
cdr3_aa: CASSLGQHTEAFF

j_call: TRBJ2-1
v_call: TRBV5-1
cdr3_aa: CASSFLARAGGWNEQFF

j_call: TRBJ2-6
v_call: TRBV18
cdr3_aa: CASSQQASGANVLTF

j_call: TRBJ2-3
v_call: TRBV29-1
cdr3_aa: CSGRTGTSTDTQYF

j_call: TRBJ2-7
v_call: TRBV2
cdr3_aa: CASRVGQGISYEQYF

j_call: TRBJ1-6
v_call: TRBV5-4
cdr3_aa: CASSLTGRGNSPLHF

j_call: TRBJ1-1
v_call: TRBV15
cdr3_aa: CATSSRGQGNTEAFF

j_call: TRBJ2-5
v_call: TRBV14
cdr3_aa: CASTRSSGQQETQYF

j_call: TRBJ1-2
v_call: TRBV29-1
cdr3_aa: CSVEELGQGLKGYTF

j_call: TRBJ2-3
v_call: TRBV21-1
cdr3_aa: CASSKYCGDRVCTDTQYF